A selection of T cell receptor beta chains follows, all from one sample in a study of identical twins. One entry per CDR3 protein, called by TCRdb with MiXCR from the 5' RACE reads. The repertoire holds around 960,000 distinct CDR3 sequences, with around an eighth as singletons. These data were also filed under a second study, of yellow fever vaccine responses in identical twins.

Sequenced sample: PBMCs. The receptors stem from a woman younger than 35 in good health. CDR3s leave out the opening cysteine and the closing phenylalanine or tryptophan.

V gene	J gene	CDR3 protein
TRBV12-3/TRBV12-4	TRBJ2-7	ASTLTSGSGEQY
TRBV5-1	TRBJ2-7	ASSSGQHFAYEQY
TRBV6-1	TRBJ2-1	ASKDLAGSSGEQF
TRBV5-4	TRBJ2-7	AGSRKGQGTSYEQY
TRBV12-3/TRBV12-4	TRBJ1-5	ASSLTGPGQPQH
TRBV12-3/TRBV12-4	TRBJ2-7	ASSLGGGDYEQY
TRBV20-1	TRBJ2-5	SAQLAGVETQY
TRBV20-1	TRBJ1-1	SASSIHNGMNTEAF
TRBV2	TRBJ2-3	ASSTGTTTLTQY
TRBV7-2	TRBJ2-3	ASSHQQGNTDTQY
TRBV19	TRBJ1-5	ASSIAMGLNSNQPQH